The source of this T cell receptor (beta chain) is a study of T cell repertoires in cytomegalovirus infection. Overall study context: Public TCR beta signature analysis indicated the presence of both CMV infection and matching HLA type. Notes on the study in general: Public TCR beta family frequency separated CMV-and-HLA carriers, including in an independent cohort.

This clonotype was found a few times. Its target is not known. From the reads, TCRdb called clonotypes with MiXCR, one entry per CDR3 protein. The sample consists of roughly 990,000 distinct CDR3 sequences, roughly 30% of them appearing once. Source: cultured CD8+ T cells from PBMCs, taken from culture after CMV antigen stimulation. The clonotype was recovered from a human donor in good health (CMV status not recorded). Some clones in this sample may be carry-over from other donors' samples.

The CDR3 nucleotides are TGCGCCAGCAGTGACATCTTCGAAGCTTTCTTT. Protein product: CASSDIFEAFF. V usage is TRBV10-2 and J usage is TRBJ1-1; D is ambiguous. V lost 3 bases, J lost 8 bases, and 7 bases lay in between. The CDR3 is 11 residues long. CDR1 is WSHSY and CDR2 is SAAADI in the germline V gene.